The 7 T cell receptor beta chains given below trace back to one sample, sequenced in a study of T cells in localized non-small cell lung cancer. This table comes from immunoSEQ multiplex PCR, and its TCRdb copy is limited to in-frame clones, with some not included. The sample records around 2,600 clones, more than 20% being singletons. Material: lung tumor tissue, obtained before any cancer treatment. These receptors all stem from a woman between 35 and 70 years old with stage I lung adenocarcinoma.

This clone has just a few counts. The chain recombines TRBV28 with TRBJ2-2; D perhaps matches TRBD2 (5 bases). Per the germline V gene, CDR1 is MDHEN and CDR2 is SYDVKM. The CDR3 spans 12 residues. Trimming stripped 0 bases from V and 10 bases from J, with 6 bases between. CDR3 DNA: TGTGCCAGCAGTTTATGGGGAGAGGAGCTGTTTTTT. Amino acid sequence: CASSLWGEELFF.

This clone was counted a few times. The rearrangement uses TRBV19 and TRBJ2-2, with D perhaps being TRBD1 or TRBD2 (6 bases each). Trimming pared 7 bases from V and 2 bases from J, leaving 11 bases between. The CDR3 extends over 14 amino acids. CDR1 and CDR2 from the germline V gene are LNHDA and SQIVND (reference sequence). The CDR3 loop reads CASKGGRNTGELFF. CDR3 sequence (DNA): TGTGCCAGTAAGGGGGGACGCAACACCGGGGAGCTGTTTTTT.

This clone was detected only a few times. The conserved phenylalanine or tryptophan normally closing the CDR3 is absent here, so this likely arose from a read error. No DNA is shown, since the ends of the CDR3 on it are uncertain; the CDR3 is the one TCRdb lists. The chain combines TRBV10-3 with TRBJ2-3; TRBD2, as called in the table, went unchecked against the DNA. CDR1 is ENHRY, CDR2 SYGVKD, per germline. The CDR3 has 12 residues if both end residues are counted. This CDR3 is CASEITGTPMRG.

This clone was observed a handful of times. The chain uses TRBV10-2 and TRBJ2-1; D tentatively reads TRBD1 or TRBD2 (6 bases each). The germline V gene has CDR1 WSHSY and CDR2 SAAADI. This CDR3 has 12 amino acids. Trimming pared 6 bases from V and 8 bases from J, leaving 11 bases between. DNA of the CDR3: TGCGCCAGCAGCGAGGGGGGCCATGAGCAGTTCTTC. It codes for CASSEGGHEQFF.

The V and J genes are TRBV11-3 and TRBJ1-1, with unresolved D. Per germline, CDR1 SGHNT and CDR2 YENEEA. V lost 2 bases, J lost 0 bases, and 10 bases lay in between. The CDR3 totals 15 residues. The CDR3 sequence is CASSLLTELNTEAFF. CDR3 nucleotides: TGTGCCAGCAGCTTATTGACGGAACTGAACACTGAAGCTTTCTTT.

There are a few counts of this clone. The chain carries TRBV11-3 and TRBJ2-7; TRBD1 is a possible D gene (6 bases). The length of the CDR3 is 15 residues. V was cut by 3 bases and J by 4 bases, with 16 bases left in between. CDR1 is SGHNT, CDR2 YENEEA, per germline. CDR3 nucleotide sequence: TGTGCCAGCAGCTTGGCGGACAGTGCGGCATACGAGCAGTACTTC. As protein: CASSLADSAAYEQYF.

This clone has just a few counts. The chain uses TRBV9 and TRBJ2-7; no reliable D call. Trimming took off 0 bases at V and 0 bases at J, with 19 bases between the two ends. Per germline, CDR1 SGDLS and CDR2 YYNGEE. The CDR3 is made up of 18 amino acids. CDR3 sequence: CASSVVPLDRFLSYEQYF. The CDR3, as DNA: TGTGCCAGCAGCGTAGTTCCTCTTGACCGATTTCTCTCCTACGAGCAGTACTTC.